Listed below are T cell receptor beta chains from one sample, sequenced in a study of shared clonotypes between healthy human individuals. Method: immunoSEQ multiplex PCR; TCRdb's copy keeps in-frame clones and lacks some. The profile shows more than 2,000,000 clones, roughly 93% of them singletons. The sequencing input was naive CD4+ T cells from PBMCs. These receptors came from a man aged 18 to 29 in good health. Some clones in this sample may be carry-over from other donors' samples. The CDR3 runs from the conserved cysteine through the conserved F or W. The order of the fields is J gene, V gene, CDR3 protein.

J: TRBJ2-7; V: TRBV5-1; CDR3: CASSFRLAGETYEQYF
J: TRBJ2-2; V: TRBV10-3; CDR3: CAISPGTGSLSGTGELFF
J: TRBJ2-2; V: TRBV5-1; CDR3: CASGGGGTTGELFF
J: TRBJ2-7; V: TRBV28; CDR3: CASGRAHPYEQYF
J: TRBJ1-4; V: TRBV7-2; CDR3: CASSQKTGGYEKLFF
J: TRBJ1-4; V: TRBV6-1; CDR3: CASSEDRGEKLFF
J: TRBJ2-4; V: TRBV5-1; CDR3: CASSSEEGVKNIQYF
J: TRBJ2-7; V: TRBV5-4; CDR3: CASSVSGSRSYEQYF
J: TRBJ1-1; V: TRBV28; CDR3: CASSLYPHGQGAAEAFF
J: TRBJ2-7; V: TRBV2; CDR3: CASSYRDEQYF
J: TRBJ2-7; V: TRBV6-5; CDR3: CASSYRTGAYEQYF
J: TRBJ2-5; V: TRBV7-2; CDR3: CASSLGSRETQYF
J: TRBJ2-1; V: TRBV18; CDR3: CASSPIAGDEQFF
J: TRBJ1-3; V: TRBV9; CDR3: CASSLTGTENTIYF
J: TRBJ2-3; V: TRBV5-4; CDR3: CASSFRSGTSPTDTQYF
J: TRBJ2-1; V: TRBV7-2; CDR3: CASSLVDYNEQFF
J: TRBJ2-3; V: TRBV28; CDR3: CASSEGLAASTDTQYF
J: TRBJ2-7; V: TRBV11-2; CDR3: CAAPNRKLHEQYF
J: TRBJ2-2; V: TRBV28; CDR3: CASSPRRATSSPGELFF
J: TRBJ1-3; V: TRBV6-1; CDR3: CASSRVYSSGNTIYF
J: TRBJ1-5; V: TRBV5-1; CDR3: CASSVRSGALQHF
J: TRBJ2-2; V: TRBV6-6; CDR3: CASSPPSGRSTGELFF
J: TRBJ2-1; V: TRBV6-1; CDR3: CASWELAGDEQFF
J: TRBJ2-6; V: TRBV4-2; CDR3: CASSPTGAGGTGANVLTF
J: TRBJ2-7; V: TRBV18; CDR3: CASSPSAGDGEQYF
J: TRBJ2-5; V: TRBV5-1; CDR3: CASSFTRGEETQYF
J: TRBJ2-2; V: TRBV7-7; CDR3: CARQGASGELFF
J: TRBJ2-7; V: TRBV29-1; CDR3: CSARTSSYEQYF